A single sample is the source of the 32 T cell receptor beta chains below, sequenced in a study of cytomegalovirus exposure and HLA in healthy donors (dated by TCRdb to 2016 to 2017). The library was generated by the immunoSEQ multiplex PCR assay. The multiplex PCR relied on a mix of 60 forward primers for TCR Vbeta segments and 13 reverse primers for TCR Jbeta segments. TCRdb stores this immuneACCESS table with in-frame sequences only. Part of the clones is absent; in the studies checked, under half of the shortfall reflects unresolved V genes, and no reason is known for the rest. The table for this sample lists some 130,000 clones; 80% of them were counted only once. The leading ten clones occupy 3% to 3.5% of the sample. The specimen sequenced was PBMCs. The receptors were sampled from a male donor in good health and CMV-seronegative.

The gene calls are TRBV6-4 and TRBJ1-1; 8 bases align to TRBD1. V was pared by 7 bases and J by 4 bases, with 11 bases of the junction left unmatched. Germline CDR1 MRHNA, CDR2 SNTAGT. The CDR3 is made up of 15 amino acids. The CDR3 bases are TGTGCCAGCAAATTCTCAGGGGGCGAGGCCACTGAAGCTTTCTTT. Its protein product is CASKFSGGEATEAFF.

The chain carries TRBV25-1 and TRBJ1-1, with D maybe TRBD1 (5 bases). The CDR3 has 12 residues. V was clipped by 1 base and J by 6 bases, with 6 bases between them. CDR1 is MGHDK, CDR2 SYGVNS, per germline. CDR3 coding DNA: TGTGCCAGCAGTGAATCACAGGCTGAAGCTTTCTTT. Translating gives CASSESQAEAFF.

The J gene is TRBJ1-2, the V gene TRBV19, with D uncertain. The germline V gene has CDR1 LNHDA and CDR2 SQIVND (reference sequence). The CDR3 totals 14 residues. Trimming took 6 bases from V and 3 from J, leaving 14 bases between them. CDR3 nucleotides: TGTGCCAGTAGGGCGGCCGGGGAGGACTATGGCTACACCTTC. It translates to CASRAAGEDYGYTF. The complete variable domain, with remaining parts taken from reference TRBV19 and TRBJ1-2, reads DGGITQSPKYLFRKEGQNVTLSCEQNLNHDAMYWYRQDPGQGLRLIYYSQIVNDFQKGDIAEGYSVSREKKESFPLTVTSAQKNPTAFYLCASRAAGEDYGYTFGSGTRLTVV.

This clone was found once. In DNA, the CDR3 is TGTGCCAGCAGTTTAGGGCGGGTCCGGGGCACTGAAGCTTTCTTT. It specifies CASSLGRVRGTEAFF. The chain uses TRBV27 and TRBJ1-1, with D uncertain. Germline CDR1 MNHEY, CDR2 SMNVEV (reference sequence). The V and J ends lost 2 bases and 4 bases respectively, with 14 bases between them. The CDR3 runs to 15 residues.

The V call is TRBV19, the J call TRBJ2-1, with 7 positions matching TRBD2. Looked up from germline, CDR1 is LNHDA and CDR2 is SQIVND (reference sequence). With 3 bases clipped from V and 9 bases from J, the junction kept 5 bases outside the gene matches. CDR3 length: 13 residues. The CDR3 DNA reads TGTGCCAGTAGTATCCGTTGGGGGGGTGAGCAGTTCTTC. Amino acid sequence: CASSIRWGGEQFF.

The rearrangement uses TRBV4-2 and TRBJ2-1, with D perhaps TRBD2 (5 bases). The germline V gene has CDR1 LGHNA and CDR2 YNFKEQ. V was trimmed by 2 bases and J by 7 bases, leaving 15 bases between them. The CDR3 sequence is 15 residues long. The CDR3, as DNA: TGTGCCAGCAGCCAATCCCGGGATCCGAGAAATGAGCAGTTCTTC. This gives the protein CASSQSRDPRNEQFF.

This clone was seen once. V usage is TRBV6-1 and J usage is TRBJ2-5; D may be TRBD2 (5 bases). Gene TRBJ2-7 matches the end of the DNA better, so the J call may be wrong. Germline CDR1 is MNHNS and CDR2 is SASEGT. The CDR3 extends over 14 amino acids. The CDR3 coding sequence is TGTGCCAGCAGTGAACCTATGTCCGGGGTCGAGCAGTACTTC. The encoded protein is CASSEPMSGVEQYF.

V gene TRBV28 combines with J gene TRBJ2-4; D not certain. V was shortened by 5 bases and J by 0 bases, with 11 bases between the two germline ends. Germline V CDR1 and CDR2: MDHEN, SYDVKM. This CDR3 spans 15 amino acids. Here the CDR3 reads CASSVVELAKNIQYF. The CDR3 DNA reads as TGTGCCAGCAGTGTCGTCGAGTTAGCCAAAAACATTCAGTACTTC.

This chain links TRBV29-1 with TRBJ2-1, with 10 nucleotides matching TRBD1. Germline V gene lookup returns CDR1 SQVTM and CDR2 ANQGSEA. Unmatched junction bases numbered 10, after V lost 6 bases and J lost 8 bases. CDR3 length equals 14 residues. The CDR3 coding sequence is TGCAGCGTGGGACAGGGGCTCTTGTTTGATGAGCAGTTCTTC. Amino acid sequence: CSVGQGLLFDEQFF.

The rearrangement joins TRBV5-1 to TRBJ2-1, with 11 bases lining up with TRBD2. The germline V gene has CDR1 SGHRS and CDR2 YFSETQ. CDR3 length: 18 residues. V shed 3 bases and J 0 bases; nucleotides not matched to a gene: 8. The chain's CDR3 is CASSYPGLAESSYNEQFF. CDR3 coding DNA: TGCGCCAGCAGCTACCCGGGACTAGCGGAGAGCTCCTACAATGAGCAGTTCTTC. The full variable domain, with the rest looked up from reference TRBV5-1 and TRBJ2-1, is KAGVTQTPRYLIKTRGQQVTLSCSPISGHRSVSWYQQTPGQGLQFLFEYFSETQRNKGNFPGRFSGRQFSNSRSEMNVSTLELGDSALYLCASSYPGLAESSYNEQFFGPGTRLTVL.

The chain joins TRBV7-2 to TRBJ2-5, with D perhaps matching TRBD1 (5 bases). The V end lost 1 base, the J end lost 5 bases, and 14 bases lay between the germline ends. Germline V lookup: CDR1 SGHTA, CDR2 FQGNSA. The CDR3 is made up of 15 amino acids. In nucleotides, the CDR3 is TGTGCCAGCAGCTTAGTAGACAGAAAAGGGGAGACCCAGTACTTC. It encodes CASSLVDRKGETQYF.

The V call is TRBV27, the J call TRBJ2-3, with D perhaps TRBD1 (6 bases). Germline V lookup: CDR1 MNHEY, CDR2 SMNVEV (reference sequence). The V end lost 6 bases, the J end lost 4 bases, and 26 bases lay between the germline ends. There are 18 residues in the CDR3. The CDR3 bases are TGTGCCAGCAGGGGTTTAAAATTAAGGGGGAGCGTTTCAGATACGCAGTATTTT. Encoded protein: CASRGLKLRGSVSDTQYF.

The chain has TRBV4-2 and TRBJ2-1; 11 bases agree with TRBD2. The CDR3 consists of 17 residues. The trim removed 1 base at V and 7 bases at J, leaving 9 bases unmatched. CDR1 LGHNA and CDR2 YNFKEQ come from the germline V gene. The DNA of the CDR3 is TGTGCCAGCAGCCAAGTTAGCGGGAGGGCCAGGCTGAATGAGCAGTTCTTC. Translated, it gives CASSQVSGRARLNEQFF.

V usage is TRBV9 and J usage is TRBJ2-3; weak D call: TRBD1 (6 bases). Germline lookup yields CDR1 SGDLS and CDR2 YYNGEE. The CDR3 is 14 residues long. The V end lost 0 bases, the J end lost 4 bases, and 9 bases lay between the germline ends. The CDR3 region is CASSVGDTPDTQYF. The CDR3 bases are TGTGCCAGCAGCGTAGGGGACACCCCAGATACGCAGTATTTT.

Details on this clone: One end of the junction is discordant with germline, which a read error may explain. This rearrangement joins TRBV7-2 to TRBJ1-2; D perhaps matches TRBD1 (5 bases). The germline CDR1 and CDR2 sequences are SGHTA and FQGNSA. CDR3 length equals 14 residues. The CDR3 nucleotides read TGTGCCAGCAGTTTAGTGGGGGAGGGCTATGGCTACACCTTC. It translates to CASSLVGEGYGYTF.

J is TRBJ2-7 and V is TRBV7-9; 10 bases agree with TRBD1. V dropped 4 bases and J dropped 5; count of bases not matched to a gene: 8. The CDR3 length is 15 residues. Germline assignment: CDR1 SEHNR and CDR2 FQNEAQ (reference sequence). In DNA form, the CDR3 reads TGTGCCAGCAGCTCGACAGGGGGCGGCTTTCACGAGCAGTACTTC. It specifies CASSSTGGGFHEQYF. Based on the CDR3 plus reference TRBV7-9 and TRBJ2-7, the full variable domain is DTGVSQNPRHKITKRGQNVTFRCDPISEHNRLYWYRQTLGQGPEFLTYFQNEAQLEKSRLLSDRFSAERPKGSFSTLEIQRTEQGDSAMYLCASSSTGGGFHEQYFGPGTRLTVT.

J is TRBJ1-1 and V is TRBV18; a weak D match, TRBD1 (5 bases). Germline CDR1 and CDR2: KGHSH and LQKENI. The CDR3 extends over 12 amino acids. Trimming shortened V by 8 bases and J by 1 base, and 8 bases separated the two germline ends. CDR3 nucleotides: TGTGCCAGCCATGACAGGAACACTGAAGCTTTCTTT. Its protein is CASHDRNTEAFF.

The CDR3 region has the DNA TGTGCCAGCAGCTTAAAACCCCGCATACTAGCGGAAAATATCTCCTACGAGCAGTACTTC. It codes for CASSLKPRILAENISYEQYF. The chain has TRBV7-8 and TRBJ2-7; 8 nucleotides line up with TRBD2. Germline loops: CDR1 SGHVS, CDR2 FQNEAQ. CDR3 size: 20 residues. Trimming took 2 bases from V and 0 from J; bases not matched to a gene: 18.

The chain uses TRBV10-2 and TRBJ1-6; D is possibly TRBD1 (5 bases). V dropped 2 bases and J dropped 0 bases, with 11 bases sitting between them. Per germline, CDR1 WSHSY and CDR2 SAAADI. This CDR3 is 17 amino acids long. CDR3 sequence: CASSELGASSYNSPLHF. In DNA, the CDR3 is TGCGCCAGCAGTGAGCTAGGGGCTAGCTCCTATAATTCACCCCTCCACTTT.

J is TRBJ1-1 and V is TRBV5-4; no reliable D call. The length of the CDR3 is 13 residues. Germline V lookup: CDR1 SGHNT, CDR2 YYREEE (reference sequence). With 2 bases removed from V and 2 bases from J, the gap between germline ends came to 7 bases. DNA for the CDR3: TGTGCCAGCAGCTTTCGAACAAACACTGAAGCTTTCTTT. Its translation: CASSFRTNTEAFF.

V and J are TRBV7-8 and TRBJ1-1; no clear D. The germline gives CDR1 SGHVS, CDR2 FQNEAQ. V shed 4 bases and J shed 8 bases, with 17 bases lying between them. CDR3 length equals 14 residues. The CDR3 loop is CASSSLSTRAEAFF. The CDR3 nucleotides are TGTGCCAGCAGCTCCCTGTCGACGAGGGCAGAAGCTTTCTTT.

The gene calls are TRBV5-6 and TRBJ2-5, with 7 nucleotides matching TRBD1. The J call is in doubt because the DNA end fits TRBJ2-7 better. There are 15 residues in the CDR3. Germline assignment: CDR1 SGHDT and CDR2 YYEEEE. Written as DNA, the CDR3 is TGTGCCAGCAGCTTGGGGCCCGGGACAGCCTACGAGCAGTACTTC. This codes for CASSLGPGTAYEQYF.

The chain links TRBV30 to TRBJ1-1, with TRBD1 matching 10 bases. V was clipped by 4 bases and J by 7 bases; unmatched bases: 9. The CDR3 sequence is 14 residues long. In germline, CDR1 is GTSNPN, CDR2 SVGIG (reference sequence). The CDR3, as DNA: TGTGCCTGGACCGGGACAGGGGTATCCCTTGAAGCTTTCTTT. Translating it yields CAWTGTGVSLEAFF.

The chain couples TRBV6-5 to TRBJ2-1; TRBD2 agrees at 7 bases. Germline V lookup: CDR1 MNHEY, CDR2 SVGAGI. The length of the CDR3 is 15 residues. V shed 4 bases, J shed 2 bases, and the junction held 5 bases outside the gene matches. CDR3 sequence: CASSSVGGPYNEQFF. CDR3 nucleotides: TGTGCCAGCAGTTCTGTGGGAGGGCCCTACAATGAGCAGTTCTTC.

V gene TRBV4-1 combines with J gene TRBJ1-2; D remains ambiguous. The CDR3 length is 17 residues. CDR1 is MGHRA, CDR2 YSYEKL, per germline. The V end was cut by 0 bases, the J end by 0 bases, with 14 bases between. CDR3 in DNA: TGCGCCAGCAGCCAAGATGGAGGTGGCAGCACTAACTATGGCTACACCTTC. Translated, it gives CASSQDGGGSTNYGYTF.

The genes are TRBV7-3 and TRBJ2-3; D is perhaps TRBD2 (5 bases). This CDR3 spans 17 amino acids. The germline V gene encodes CDR1 SGHTA and CDR2 FQGTGA. The V gene lost 5 bases and the J gene lost 3 bases, with 21 bases spanning the gap. The CDR3: CASSPRALDLRTDTQYF. The DNA for the CDR3 is TGTGCCAGCAGCCCTAGGGCACTAGACCTGCGGACAGATACGCAGTATTTT.

The V gene is TRBV2, the J gene TRBJ2-1, with 7 bases identical to TRBD1. CDR1 is SNHLY, CDR2 FYNNEI, per germline. V trimming: 6 bases; J trimming: 2 bases; junction bases outside the gene matches: 10. The CDR3 length is 16 residues. The CDR3 DNA follows: TGTGCCAGCAGGGATAACCCGGGACAGACCTACAATGAGCAGTTCTTC. This sequence encodes CASRDNPGQTYNEQFF. Looking up the rest from reference TRBV2 and TRBJ2-1 gives the full variable domain: EPEVTQTPSHQVTQMGQEVILRCVPISNHLYFYWYRQILGQKVEFLVSFYNNEISEKSEIFDDQFSVERPDGSNFTLKIRSTKLEDSAMYFCASRDNPGQTYNEQFFGPGTRLTVL.

This clone was seen more than once but under ten times. The chain links TRBV4-1 to TRBJ1-1; 8 nucleotides agree with TRBD1. V shed 3 bases, J shed 5 bases, and the junction held 5 bases outside the gene matches. The germline V gene encodes CDR1 MGHRA and CDR2 YSYEKL. The CDR3 totals 14 residues. Here the CDR3 reads CASSQGQVRTEAFF. CDR3 coding DNA: TGCGCCAGCAGCCAGGGACAGGTAAGGACTGAAGCTTTCTTT.

The count of this clone is one. V is TRBV2 and J is TRBJ2-7; TRBD1 might be the D (5 bases). The germline CDR1 and CDR2 sequences are SNHLY and FYNNEI. This CDR3 comprises 14 residues. V dropped 4 bases and J dropped 3 bases, with 13 bases sitting between them. The CDR3 reads CASSGPGKGYEQYF. The DNA for the CDR3 is TGTGCCAGCAGTGGGCCAGGGAAGGGCTACGAGCAGTACTTC.

In the case of this clone: The germline gene is not matched at one end of the junction; a read error may be the cause. This chain uses TRBV11-2 with TRBJ1-3; perhaps TRBD1 as D (5 bases). The CDR3 extends over 15 amino acids. Germline V gives CDR1 SGHAT, CDR2 FQNNGV. The CDR3 coding sequence is TGTGCCAGCAGCCCCCTGCAGGGCTCTGAAAACACCATATATTTT. Translated: CASSPLQGSENTIYF.

The genes are TRBV6-5 and TRBJ2-3, with 7 nucleotides matching TRBD2. The CDR3 contains 14 residues. Germline V gene lookup returns CDR1 MNHEY and CDR2 SVGAGI. Trimming at V came to 4 bases and at J to 2 bases, leaving 3 bases not matched to a gene. The CDR3 sequence: CASSLAGPTDTQYF. Written as DNA, the CDR3 is TGTGCCAGCAGTTTAGCGGGCCCCACAGATACGCAGTATTTT.

The J gene is TRBJ2-7, the V gene TRBV5-6; 7 bases agree with TRBD1. V lost 2 bases, J lost 1 base, and 6 bases stayed unmatched. The CDR3 sequence is 15 residues long. CDR1 is SGHDT and CDR2 is YYEEEE in the germline V gene. The DNA of the CDR3 is TGTGCCAGCAGCTTAGGGACAGCTTATTCCTACGAGCAGTACTTC. This gives the protein CASSLGTAYSYEQYF.